Sequencing of this T cell receptor (beta chain) was carried out in a study of cytomegalovirus exposure and HLA in healthy donors. A note on this clone: Its antigen is undetermined.

Study-wide results and caveats: Through in vitro validation, three CMV-associated chains were shown to be specific for CMV antigens.

Produced via immunoSEQ multiplex PCR; TCRdb's table is partial and in-frame only. The profile shows around 350,000 clones, roughly 85% of them singletons. The donors were members of the validation cohort comprising roughly 130 subjects, separate from the approximately 670-subject first cohort. Germline lookup yields CDR1 SQVTM and CDR2 ANQGSEA. The CDR3 contains 14 residues. Trimming removed 7 bases from V and 1 base from J; junction bases left unmatched: 6. Specimen: PBMCs. The chain uses TRBV29-1 and TRBJ2-3; 9 bases are shared with TRBD1. This TCR derives from a young woman in good health and CMV-seronegative. The CDR3 reads CSAEWTGGTDTQYF. In nucleotides, the CDR3 is TGCAGCGCCGAGTGGACAGGGGGCACAGATACGCAGTATTTT.